The rows below give T cell receptor beta chains drawn from one sample of a study of persistence of HIV-infected CD4 T cells. Assay used: immunoSEQ multiplex PCR; TCRdb lists only in-frame clones, some missing. Of 40,000 or so clones in the sample, around 90% are singletons; the top ten hold approximately 0.45%. These receptors are not linked to any known antigen. The starting material was CD4+ T cells sorted from PBMCs after approximately 19-hour stimulation, obtained from a patient who received antiretroviral therapy. Every receptor here comes from an adult woman with HIV who was CMV-seropositive. CDR3s include the opening cysteine and the closing phenylalanine or tryptophan. Each record gives: V gene, J gene, clone size, D gene, CDR3 DNA, CDR3 protein. D genes are given only for firm matches. Some rows mark clone size as missing; the rest say once, few, many or name a class of expanded clone.

TRBV15	TRBJ2-1	NA	TRBD1	TGTGCCACCACCAGGGGGCCTGGCAATGAGCAGTTCTTC	CATTRGPGNEQFF
TRBV5-1	TRBJ2-5	NA	NA	TGCGCCAGCAGCTTGGGGGGGCGCGAAGAGACCCAGTACTTC	CASSLGGREETQYF
TRBV7-7	TRBJ2-6	NA	NA	TGTGCCAGCAGCTTAGGGGGGACTGGGGCCAACGTCCTGACTTTC	CASSLGGTGANVLTF
TRBV9	TRBJ1-2	once	NA	TGTGCCAGCAGCGTAGGCGAACTCTATGGCTACACCTTC	CASSVGELYGYTF
TRBV11-3	TRBJ2-6	NA	NA	TGTGCCAGCAGCTTATCGGGTGGGGCCAACGTCCTGACTTTC	CASSLSGGANVLTF
TRBV30	TRBJ2-2	NA	NA	TGTGCCTGGAGTGGACAGGCCGCGAACACCGGGGAGCTGTTTTTT	CAWSGQAANTGELFF
TRBV5-5	TRBJ1-5	few	NA	TGTGCCAGCAGCCGGGGGCGGGCAAGCAATCAGCCCCAGCATTTT	CASSRGRASNQPQHF
TRBV14	TRBJ1-3	NA	NA	TGTGCCAGCAGCCAAGTAAACACCATATATTTT	CASSQVNTIYF
TRBV12-3/TRBV12-4	TRBJ1-1	NA	NA	TGTGCCAGTGTGAGGGGGAACACTGAAGCTTTCTTT	CASVRGNTEAFF
TRBV5-1	TRBJ1-1	NA	NA	TGCGCCAGCAGCTTCACAGGGTCCAACACTGAAGCTTTCTTT	CASSFTGSNTEAFF
TRBV5-1	TRBJ2-2	NA	NA	NA	CASSFPSGLRAGELFF
TRBV2	TRBJ2-1	NA	NA	TGTGCCAGCGCGAGGGACTCCTACAATGAGCAGTTCTTC	CASARDSYNEQFF
TRBV18	TRBJ1-6	NA	NA	TGTGCCAGCTCACGGGGGGCAGGGAGAAATTCACCCCTCCACTTT	CASSRGAGRNSPLHF
TRBV18	TRBJ2-1	NA	NA	TGTGCCAGCTCACCAGAATCGGGGGACAATGAGCAGTTCTTC	CASSPESGDNEQFF
TRBV5-1	TRBJ2-7	NA	TRBD2	TGCGCCAGCAGCGCGCTAGCGGGGGGCTTGAGTAGCTCCTACGAGCAGTACTTC	CASSALAGGLSSSYEQYF
TRBV28	TRBJ1-6	NA	NA	TGTGCCAGCAGTACCTGGGACCTAAGCTCCTATAATTCACCCCTCCACTTT	CASSTWDLSSYNSPLHF
TRBV12-3/TRBV12-4	TRBJ1-2	NA	NA	TGTGCCAGCAGAATTGTGGCAGGGTATGGCTACACCTTC	CASRIVAGYGYTF
TRBV5-4	TRBJ2-2	NA	NA	TGTGCCAGCAGCTTGGGACGAAACACCGGGGAGCTGTTTTTT	CASSLGRNTGELFF
TRBV15	TRBJ1-1	few	NA	TGTGCCACCAGCAGAGTGGGGAACACTGAAGCTTTCTTT	CATSRVGNTEAFF
TRBV2	TRBJ2-3	NA	NA	TGTGCCAGCAGTCTCGGTAGGGGGGCCGGGGTCGATACGCAGTATTTT	CASSLGRGAGVDTQYF
TRBV27	TRBJ2-5	NA	TRBD1	TGTGCCAGCAGCTCATACGACAGGGCGGAGACCCAGTACTTC	CASSSYDRAETQYF
TRBV29-1	TRBJ2-3	NA	TRBD1	TGCAGCGTTAGTTGGACAGGGGAACTCACAGATACGCAGTATTTT	CSVSWTGELTDTQYF
TRBV10-3	TRBJ1-2	NA	NA	TGTGCCATCAGTAAACAGGGAGACGTAGCTAACTATGGCTACACCTTC	CAISKQGDVANYGYTF
TRBV5-1	TRBJ2-1	NA	NA	TGCGCCAGCAGCTTGTTCGGGGGACCCAGAGATGAGCAGTTCTTC	CASSLFGGPRDEQFF
TRBV19	TRBJ2-3	NA	NA	TGTGCCAGTAGTATGGCGGTGATACAGCGCACAGATACGCAGTATTTT	CASSMAVIQRTDTQYF
TRBV11-2	TRBJ2-5	NA	TRBD1	TGTGCCAGCAGCTTCGGGACAGGGGGCCGGGAGACCCAGTACTTC	CASSFGTGGRETQYF
TRBV5-1	TRBJ2-7	NA	NA	TGCGCCAGCAGCTTGTTTACCGACCGCCGCTCCGAGCAGTACTTC	CASSLFTDRRSEQYF
TRBV6-1	TRBJ1-3	NA	NA	TGTGCCAGCAGTGAAGCCGCAGCCTCTGGAAACACCATATATTTT	CASSEAAASGNTIYF
TRBV24-1	TRBJ2-1	NA	NA	TGTGCCACCAGTGATTTGCCTAGGGGCCGCTCCTACAATGAGCAGTTCTTC	CATSDLPRGRSYNEQFF
TRBV18	TRBJ1-5	once	NA	TGTGCCAGCTCACCATTAGGAACAGACAATCAGCCCCAGCATTTT	CASSPLGTDNQPQHF
TRBV18	TRBJ2-2	NA	NA	TGTGCCAGCTCACCGAAAGTCACCGGGGAGCTGTTTTTT	CASSPKVTGELFF
TRBV30	TRBJ1-2	NA	NA	TGTGCCTGGACCCTAACGGGTTTCCATGGCTACACCTTC	CAWTLTGFHGYTF
TRBV19	TRBJ1-1	NA	NA	TGTGCCAGTAGTACGGAGGGCCCTGGGGTCGTTAGGGGGGGCACTGAAGCTTTCTTT	CASSTEGPGVVRGGTEAFF
TRBV5-4	TRBJ2-7	NA	TRBD2	TGTGCCAGCAGCTCAAAAGGGACTAGCACTCGGCAGTACTTC	CASSSKGTSTRQYF
TRBV5-6	TRBJ1-2	NA	NA	TGTGCCAGCAGCTTTTCGCGGGGCAGCTACACCTTC	CASSFSRGSYTF
TRBV5-6	TRBJ1-4	NA	NA	TGTGCCACCACACTCTGGGGGGCCTCTAATGAAAAACTGTTTTTT	CATTLWGASNEKLFF
TRBV27	TRBJ1-1	few	TRBD1	TGTGCCAGCAGTGCGTGGCAGGGGGCCCCTGAAGCTTTCTTT	CASSAWQGAPEAFF
TRBV6-1	TRBJ1-1	NA	NA	TGTGCCAGCAGTGACATCACCGGAGGGCTGGGGCGGAACACTGAAGCTTTCTTT	CASSDITGGLGRNTEAFF
TRBV10-2	TRBJ2-2	NA	TRBD2	TGCGCCAGCAGTGTGACTAGCGGGACAGGTGGGCTGTTTTTT	CASSVTSGTGGLFF
TRBV6-5	TRBJ1-5	NA	NA	TGTGCCACCAACGTCCGGGGTAACGGCAATCAGCCCCAGCATTTT	CATNVRGNGNQPQHF
TRBV9	TRBJ2-5	once	NA	TGTGCCAGCAGCCCACAGAGCGGGGAGACCCAGTACTTC	CASSPQSGETQYF
TRBV10-2	TRBJ2-1	NA	NA	TGCGCCAGCAGTGAGTTAGGGTCCCATGAGCAGTTCTTC	CASSELGSHEQFF
TRBV2	TRBJ2-7	NA	NA	TGTGCCAGCAGGTTGGACACCCACGAGCAGTACTTC	CASRLDTHEQYF
TRBV5-1	TRBJ2-3	NA	TRBD1	TGCGCCAGCAGCACCCAGGCCGACAGGGCAGATACGCAGTATTTT	CASSTQADRADTQYF